A single sample gave rise to the 3 T cell receptor beta chains below, sequenced in a study of blood T cells in healthy people across ages. Primers used in a second PCR of about 7 to 12 cycles were a sample-barcoded 5' primer and a J-beta primer mix. TCRdb reanalysed the 5' RACE reads using MiXCR and keeps one entry per CDR3 protein. The table lists 730,000 or so distinct CDR3 sequences, around two fifths of them singletons. What was sequenced was blood. The receptor set was obtained from a man older than 75 in good health.

This clonotype appeared a few times. J is TRBJ2-1 and V is TRBV5-1; 11 bases are a match to TRBD2. This CDR3 is built from 17 residues. CDR1 and CDR2 (germline): SGHRS, YFSETQ. Trimming at V came to 4 bases and at J to 4 bases, leaving 10 bases not matched to a gene. The CDR3 spells CASSGRLAGPQYNEQFF. CDR3 sequence (DNA): TGCGCCAGCAGCGGTAGACTAGCGGGGCCCCAATACAATGAGCAGTTCTTC.

The chain employs TRBV5-1 and TRBJ2-5, with D unclear. V lost 4 bases and J lost 5, with 9 bases in between. From germline, CDR1 is SGHRS and CDR2 YFSETQ. The CDR3 has 12 amino acids. DNA for the CDR3: TGCGCCAGCAGCGACTCCCGGGAGACCCAGTACTTC. As protein: CASSDSRETQYF.

Here the CDR3 DNA reads TGTGCCAGCAGCCCCCTAGAAACTGAAGCTTTCTTT. This codes for CASSPLETEAFF. The chain has TRBV7-9 and TRBJ1-1; D unresolved. This CDR3 has 12 residues. Germline values: CDR1 SEHNR, CDR2 FQNEAQ (reference sequence). With 5 bases removed from V and 5 bases from J, the gap between germline ends came to 9 bases.